A selection of T cell receptor beta chains follows, all from one sample in a study of human T cells and chemical hapten exposure. TCRdb called the RACE reads again in MiXCR, with one record for every CDR3 protein. The table records tens of thousands of distinct CDR3 sequences, around 4.5% of them present only once. The sample taken for sequencing was whole blood. The receptors here all came from a female donor in good health. Some clones in this sample may be carry-over from other donors' samples. The CDR3 runs from the conserved cysteine through the conserved F or W.

V gene | CDR3 protein
TRBV6-5 | CASSAQGYGYTF
TRBV7-2 | CASSQSPRSEKLFF
TRBV6-5 | CASRGIGISSYNSPLHF
TRBV4-2 | CASSQGTAATNEKLFF
TRBV9 | CASSVGGGFNSPLHF
TRBV7-2 | CASSSHRGGQPQHF
TRBV18 | CASSPGRGEVEQFF
TRBV12-3/TRBV12-4 | CASSLTQGTAFF
TRBV12-3/TRBV12-4 | CASSPDRNNEQFF
TRBV18 | CASSRAREQFF
TRBV10-3 | CAISPGLQETQYF
TRBV6-5 | CASSYPHPPGLAETDTQYF
TRBV6-6 | CASSYSDSQETQYF
TRBV3-1 | CASSHQTPIRENTEAFF
TRBV20-1 | CSARVLLSGSAYGYTF
TRBV19 | CASKAGETWTEAFF
TRBV29-1 | CSVADRWEGTQYF
TRBV7-8 | CASSLDREGEQYF
TRBV6-1 | CASNSRENTEAFF
TRBV5-1 | CASRPGLAGLSTDTQYF
TRBV6-1 | CASSGVDYNEQFF
TRBV6-2/TRBV6-3 | CASSYYPGRMGTEAFF
TRBV5-1 | CASSPEPGGSGTEAFF
TRBV7-9 | CASSPNRRAEAFF
TRBV2 | CASSERERQFF
TRBV12-3/TRBV12-4 | CASSFLQGALNTEAFF
TRBV2 | CAGSQPLSTDTQYF
TRBV7-9 | CASSLGHHRAGGEKLFF
TRBV5-4 | CASSLKGTASKETQYF
TRBV5-1 | CASSLQPTAGPQHF
TRBV5-1 | CASSLEGTAYGYTF
TRBV5-4 | CASTTGANEKLFF
TRBV28 | CASSSQFNSPLHF
TRBV12-3/TRBV12-4 | CASSLNRGIGGYTF
TRBV5-1 | CASSLVLPGRTDTQYF
TRBV6-2/TRBV6-3 | CASRRPPHRGQEDLHF
TRBV20-1 | CSATFGAGTSGASNTGELFF
TRBV20-1 | CSARAVAGTYEQYF
TRBV5-1 | CASRPAEGAGNTIYF
TRBV20-1 | CSAEINRSPLHF
TRBV2 | CASRVTGIYGYTF
TRBV20-1 | CSARGWRGANQPQHF
TRBV29-1 | CSVGARVYEQYF
TRBV6-6 | CASRDTGRYNSPLHF
TRBV9 | CASSARDTTYEQYF
TRBV7-9 | CASGIAGDYGYTF
TRBV20-1 | CSARGVNRPYGYTF
TRBV6-1 | CASRETPGTGNYGDTF
TRBV7-2 | CASSLGLAGFGEQFF
TRBV5-5 | CASSLETYTEAFF
TRBV15 | CATSRSGGIHGGYTF
TRBV15 | CATSTPVRVAGWGQGAKNIQYF
TRBV5-1 | CASSLELDRGLNIQYF
TRBV6-5 | CASSYGPGFYTF